The 16 T cell receptor beta chains below come from one sample, sequenced in a study of cytomegalovirus exposure and HLA in healthy donors. Both 60 Vbeta primers and 13 Jbeta primers went into the PCR. TCRdb keeps only in-frame clones here, not all; method: immunoSEQ multiplex PCR. The sample contains approximately 150,000 clones, approximately 80% of which appear only once. Material: PBMCs. All receptors derive from a man aged 18 to 29 in good health and CMV-seropositive.

The rearrangement joins TRBV13 to TRBJ2-7; 8 bases are shared with TRBD1. Per the germline V gene, CDR1 is PRHDT and CDR2 is FYEKMQ (reference sequence). V shed 2 bases, J shed 1 base, and the junction held 1 base outside the gene matches. CDR3 length: 14 amino acids. CDR3 sequence reads: CASSLRDRSYEQYF. The CDR3, as DNA: TGTGCCAGCAGCTTAAGGGACAGGTCCTACGAGCAGTACTTC.

The chain has TRBV18 and TRBJ2-5; no clear D gene. Germline-derived CDR1 and CDR2 are KGHSH and LQKENI. The CDR3 covers 14 residues. V dropped 3 bases and J dropped 3 bases, with 11 bases sitting between them. The CDR3 loop is CASSPAELEETQYF. The CDR3, as DNA: TGTGCCAGCTCACCGGCGGAGCTGGAAGAGACCCAGTACTTC.

V usage is TRBV2 and J usage is TRBJ1-5, with 8 bases that match TRBD1. Germline CDR1 and CDR2: SNHLY and FYNNEI. V shed 6 bases and J 7 bases; nucleotides not matched to a gene: 8. The CDR3 length is 14 residues. The CDR3 bases are TGTGCCAGCAGCTTACATCAGGGGGCACAGCCCCAGCATTTT. This encodes CASSLHQGAQPQHF.

This sequence joins TRBV20-1 and TRBJ2-7; the D gene is possibly TRBD1 (6 bases). The germline V gene encodes CDR1 DFQATT and CDR2 SNEGSKA (reference sequence). The CDR3 length is 11 residues. Between the trimmed V and J ends, which lost 3 bases and 3 bases, there was a span of 6 bases. CDR3: CSARDSYEQYF. The CDR3 region has the DNA TGCAGTGCTAGGGACAGCTACGAGCAGTACTTC.

The rearrangement uses TRBV2 and TRBJ2-7; 9 bases map to TRBD2. V dropped 1 base and J dropped 4; count of bases not matched to a gene: 11. Germline V CDR1 and CDR2: SNHLY, FYNNEI. The CDR3 is 17 residues long. CDR3 protein: CASSEVASGTRLYEQYF. The CDR3 DNA reads as TGTGCCAGCAGTGAAGTGGCTAGCGGGACGAGGCTATACGAGCAGTACTTC.

This chain joins TRBV7-9 and TRBJ2-7; TRBD1 is a possible D gene (6 bases). Germline V gives CDR1 SEHNR, CDR2 FQNEAQ (reference sequence). V was cut by 2 bases and J by 2 bases, with 13 bases left in between. This CDR3 is built from 15 residues. DNA for the CDR3: TGTGCCAGCAGCTTACCCGGCAGGGGAACCTACGAGCAGTACTTC. Protein product: CASSLPGRGTYEQYF.

The chain links TRBV4-2 to TRBJ1-1; a possible D gene is TRBD1 (5 bases). Germline CDR1 and CDR2: LGHNA and YNFKEQ. The CDR3 consists of 13 residues. The germline V and J ends were trimmed by 6 bases and 2 bases, with 10 bases remaining between them. CDR3 coding DNA: TGTGCCAGCAGGGGCGACAGAAACACTGAAGCTTTCTTT. Its protein product is CASRGDRNTEAFF.

This clone was seen just once. The chain recombines TRBV5-1 with TRBJ1-3; the D gene is possibly TRBD1 (5 bases). Trimming removed 4 bases from V and 0 bases from J, with 11 bases in between. Germline assignment: CDR1 SGHRS and CDR2 YFSETQ. The CDR3 runs 15 residues. Here the CDR3 DNA reads TGCGCCAGCAGCGCCTCGGACAACTCTGGAAACACCATATATTTT. This encodes CASSASDNSGNTIYF.

The V and J genes are TRBV10-3 and TRBJ2-4; 9 positions match TRBD2. CDR1 and CDR2 from the germline V gene are ENHRY and SYGVKD. The junction had 9 bases not matched to a gene; V was cut back by 3 bases and J by 6 bases. The CDR3 length is 16 residues. The CDR3 here is CAISEMAGGDSNIQYF. DNA for the CDR3: TGTGCCATCAGTGAAATGGCGGGAGGGGACTCAAACATTCAGTACTTC.

The V gene is TRBV7-2, the J gene TRBJ1-2; D is ambiguous. V was clipped by 1 base and J by 6 bases, with 18 bases between them. CDR1 and CDR2 from the germline V gene are SGHTA and FQGNSA. This CDR3 has 16 amino acids. As DNA, the CDR3 is TGTGCCAGCAGCTTAGGTCCCCACACAACAACCGATGGCTACACCTTC. Amino acids: CASSLGPHTTTDGYTF.

The chain recombines TRBV2 with TRBJ1-1, with D perhaps TRBD1 (5 bases). Trimming left V 2 bases short and J 5 bases short, with 24 bases between. CDR3 size: 18 residues. Germline CDR1 is SNHLY and CDR2 is FYNNEI. CDR3 nucleotides: TGTGCCAGCAGTGAATTGGGTGCAGAATTCACCGGGGGAACTGAAGCTTTCTTT. Translated, it gives CASSELGAEFTGGTEAFF.

This clone was recorded only once. The chain links TRBV5-1 to TRBJ2-1, with 9 bases identical to TRBD2. This CDR3 has 16 residues. Germline assignment: CDR1 SGHRS and CDR2 YFSETQ. The V and J ends lost 3 bases and 5 bases, in that order; junction bases with no gene match: 9. The CDR3 DNA sequence: TGCGCCAGCAGCTCGTTAGCGGGAGACTACAACAATGAGCAGTTCTTC. Translation gives CASSSLAGDYNNEQFF.

The gene calls are TRBV6-1 and TRBJ1-2, with TRBD1 as a possible D gene (6 bases). V was pared by 8 bases and J by 3 bases, with 13 bases between. The germline gives CDR1 MNHNS, CDR2 SASEGT. The CDR3 runs 13 residues. This chain's CDR3 is CASAHREHYGYTF. In DNA form, the CDR3 reads TGTGCCAGCGCTCACAGGGAACACTATGGCTACACCTTC.

This chain joins TRBV11-1 and TRBJ2-3; D possibly corresponds to TRBD2 (6 bases). This CDR3 is 16 amino acids long. Trimming stripped 1 base from V and 0 bases from J, with 11 bases between. Germline V gives CDR1 SGHAT, CDR2 FQDESV (reference sequence). The CDR3 DNA reads as TGTGCCAGCAGCTTAGTAACTAGCCCAAGCACAGATACGCAGTATTTT. Translated: CASSLVTSPSTDTQYF.

The sample holds one count of this clone. The rearrangement links TRBV19 to TRBJ2-7; 7 nucleotides align to TRBD1. The CDR3 has 15 residues. CDR1 is LNHDA and CDR2 is SQIVND in the germline V gene (reference sequence). V lost 6 bases, J lost 1 base, and 9 bases stayed unmatched. CDR3 coding DNA: TGTGCCAGTAGACCTACGGACAGGATGTCCTACGAGCAGTACTTC. Translated, it gives CASRPTDRMSYEQYF.

In this sample, this clone turned up a few times. The chain uses TRBV11-1 and TRBJ2-1; 8 bases align to TRBD2. With V trimmed by 2 bases and J by 4 bases, 4 bases remained unmatched. The CDR3 extends over 15 amino acids. Per germline, CDR1 SGHAT and CDR2 FQDESV (reference sequence). The CDR3 region is CASSLPASGYNEQFF. CDR3 bases: TGTGCCAGCAGCTTACCAGCTAGCGGGTACAATGAGCAGTTCTTC.